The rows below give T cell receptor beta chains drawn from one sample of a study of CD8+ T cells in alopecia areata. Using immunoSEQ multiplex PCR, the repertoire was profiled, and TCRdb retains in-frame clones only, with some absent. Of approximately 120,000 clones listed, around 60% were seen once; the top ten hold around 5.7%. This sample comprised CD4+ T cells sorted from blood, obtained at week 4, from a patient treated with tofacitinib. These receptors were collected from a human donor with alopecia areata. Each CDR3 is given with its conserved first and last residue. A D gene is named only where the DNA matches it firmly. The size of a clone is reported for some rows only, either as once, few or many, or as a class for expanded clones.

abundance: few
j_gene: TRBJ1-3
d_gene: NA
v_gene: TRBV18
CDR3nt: TGTGCCAGCTCACCACCGTCCGGGGCGGCAGGAAACACCATATATTTT
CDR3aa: CASSPPSGAAGNTIYF

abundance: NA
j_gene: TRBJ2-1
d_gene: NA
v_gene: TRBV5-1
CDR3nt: TGCGCCAGCAGCTTGAACAATGAGCAGTTCTTC
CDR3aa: CASSLNNEQFF

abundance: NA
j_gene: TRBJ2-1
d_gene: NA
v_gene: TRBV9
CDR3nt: TGTGCCAGCAGCTTCTACTCCCAGGCGATATACAATGAGCAGTTCTTC
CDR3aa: CASSFYSQAIYNEQFF

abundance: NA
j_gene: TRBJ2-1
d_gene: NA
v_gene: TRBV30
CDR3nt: TGTGCCTGGAGAACGCGGACTAATGAGCAGTTCTTC
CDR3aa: CAWRTRTNEQFF

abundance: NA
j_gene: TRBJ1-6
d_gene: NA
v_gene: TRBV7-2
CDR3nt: TGTGCCAGCACCCCCTGGGGGGCCGGGAATAATTCACCCCTCCACTTT
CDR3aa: CASTPWGAGNNSPLHF

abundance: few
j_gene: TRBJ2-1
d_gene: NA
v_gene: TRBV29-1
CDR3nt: TGCACACACACCAGGGGGGGGATGCACAATGAGCAGTTCTTC
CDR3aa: CTHTRGGMHNEQFF

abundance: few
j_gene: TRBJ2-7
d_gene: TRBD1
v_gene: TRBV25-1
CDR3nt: TGTGCCAGCAGTGACGGGACAGGGGGCTACGAGCAGTACTTC
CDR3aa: CASSDGTGGYEQYF

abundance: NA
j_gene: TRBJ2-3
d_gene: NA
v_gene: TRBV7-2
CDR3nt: TGTGCCAGCAGCTTGGGGGGCACAGATACGCAGTATTTT
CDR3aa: CASSLGGTDTQYF

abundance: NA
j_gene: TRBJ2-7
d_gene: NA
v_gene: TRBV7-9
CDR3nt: TGTGCCAGCAGCTTAGTCGGGCCCCAACGCTCCTACGAGCAGTACTTC
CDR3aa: CASSLVGPQRSYEQYF

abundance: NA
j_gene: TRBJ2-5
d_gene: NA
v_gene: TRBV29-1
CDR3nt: TGCAGCGGGGGGGTGTACCAAGAGACCCAGTACTTC
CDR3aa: CSGGVYQETQYF

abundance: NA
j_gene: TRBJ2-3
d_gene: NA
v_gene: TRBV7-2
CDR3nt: TGTGCCAGCAGCTCACAGGGAAGAGGCATTATTAGCACAGATACGCAGTATTTT
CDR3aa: CASSSQGRGIISTDTQYF

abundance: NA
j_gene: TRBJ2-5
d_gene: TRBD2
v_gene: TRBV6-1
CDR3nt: TGTGCCAGCAGTGATCCCGGGACTAGCGGGGGAACAGAGACCCAGTACTTC
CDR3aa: CASSDPGTSGGTETQYF

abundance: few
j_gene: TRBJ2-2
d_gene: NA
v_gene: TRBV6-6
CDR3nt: TGTGCCAGCAGTTACTCGATGGGCGCCGGGGAGCTGTTTTTT
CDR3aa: CASSYSMGAGELFF

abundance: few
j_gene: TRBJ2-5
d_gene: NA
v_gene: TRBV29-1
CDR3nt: TGCAGCGTAACCCGGGACTTTCAAGAGACCCAGTACTTC
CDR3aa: CSVTRDFQETQYF

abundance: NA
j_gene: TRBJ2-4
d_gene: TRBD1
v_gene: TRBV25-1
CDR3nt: TGTGCCAGCCACAGGGGGAACATTCAGTACTTC
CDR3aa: CASHRGNIQYF

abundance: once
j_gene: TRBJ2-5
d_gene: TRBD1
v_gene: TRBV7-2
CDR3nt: TGTGCCAGCAGCCCAAATCAGGGGGCACAAGAGACCCAGTACTTC
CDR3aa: CASSPNQGAQETQYF

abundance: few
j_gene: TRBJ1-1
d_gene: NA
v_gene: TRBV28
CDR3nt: TGTGCCAGCAGTTCCTCAGGGGCACGCACTGAAGCTTTCTTT
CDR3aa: CASSSSGARTEAFF

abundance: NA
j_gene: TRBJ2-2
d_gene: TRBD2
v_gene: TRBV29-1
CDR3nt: TGCAGCGTTGAAGCCAACCAACTAGCGGGAGAGACCGGGGAGCTGTTTTTT
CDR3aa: CSVEANQLAGETGELFF

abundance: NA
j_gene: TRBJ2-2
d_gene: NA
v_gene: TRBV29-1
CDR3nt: TGCAGCGTCGGCGTAGGGCGGACCGGGGAGCTGTTTTTT
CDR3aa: CSVGVGRTGELFF

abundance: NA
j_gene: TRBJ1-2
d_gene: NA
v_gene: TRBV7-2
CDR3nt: TGTGCCAGCAGCTTAGGACGGGAGAGCTATGGCTACACCTTC
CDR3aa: CASSLGRESYGYTF

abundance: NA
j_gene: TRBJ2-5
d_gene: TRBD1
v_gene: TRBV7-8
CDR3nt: TGTGCCAGCGTTTCTGTAGGGGGCAGGGGAGAGACCCAGTACTTC
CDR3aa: CASVSVGGRGETQYF

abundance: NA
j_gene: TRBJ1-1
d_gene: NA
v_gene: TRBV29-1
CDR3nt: TGCAGCGTTGAAGAACAGGGAGACACTGAAGCTTTCTTT
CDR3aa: CSVEEQGDTEAFF

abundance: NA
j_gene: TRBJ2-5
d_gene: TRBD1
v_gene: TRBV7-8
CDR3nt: TGTGCCAGCAGCTTAGTCCGGGACAGGGAGGAACAAGAGACCCAGTACTTC
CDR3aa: CASSLVRDREEQETQYF

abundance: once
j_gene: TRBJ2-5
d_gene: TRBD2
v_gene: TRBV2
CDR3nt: TGTGCCAGCAGTACGGGACTATCACACGCCGAGACCCAGTACTTC
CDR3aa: CASSTGLSHAETQYF

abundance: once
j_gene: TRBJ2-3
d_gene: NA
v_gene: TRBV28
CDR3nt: TGTGCCAGCAGTTTGCTCATGTGGGCCACAGATACGCAGTATTTT
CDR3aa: CASSLLMWATDTQYF

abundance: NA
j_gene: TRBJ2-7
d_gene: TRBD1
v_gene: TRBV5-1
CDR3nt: TGCGCCAGCAGCTTGGTACAGGGGAGTTACGAGCAGTACTTC
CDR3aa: CASSLVQGSYEQYF

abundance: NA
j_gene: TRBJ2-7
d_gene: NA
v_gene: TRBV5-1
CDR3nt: TGCGCCAGCAGCTTTAGCAGGGACACCTACGAGCAGTACTTC
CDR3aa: CASSFSRDTYEQYF

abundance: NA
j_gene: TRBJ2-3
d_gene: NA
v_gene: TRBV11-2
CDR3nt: TGTGCCAGCAGCTTCGGCGGGACTCAGTATTTT
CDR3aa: CASSFGGTQYF

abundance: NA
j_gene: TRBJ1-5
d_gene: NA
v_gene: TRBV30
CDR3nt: TGTGCCTGGAGTGGGGCGGGACTCGGTCAGCCCCAGCATTTT
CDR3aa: CAWSGAGLGQPQHF

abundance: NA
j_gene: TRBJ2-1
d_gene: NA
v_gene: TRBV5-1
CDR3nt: TGCGCCAGCAGCTCTATTCGTGAGCAGTTCTTC
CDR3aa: CASSSIREQFF

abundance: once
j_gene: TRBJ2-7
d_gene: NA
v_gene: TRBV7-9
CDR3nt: TGTGCCAGCAGCTTGGCTGGCTCCTACGAGCAGTACTTC
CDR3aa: CASSLAGSYEQYF

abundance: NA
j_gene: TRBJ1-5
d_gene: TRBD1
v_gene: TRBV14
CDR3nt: TGTGCCAGCAGCCAAGCCGGGACAGTGCCCCGCAGACAGCCCCAGCATTTT
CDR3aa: CASSQAGTVPRRQPQHF

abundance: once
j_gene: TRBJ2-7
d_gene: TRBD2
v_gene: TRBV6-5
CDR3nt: TGTGCCAGCAGTTATACTAGCGGCTACGAGCAGTACTTC
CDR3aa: CASSYTSGYEQYF